The present entry profiles one T cell receptor (beta chain) with its context. Its specificity is not known. Data came from immunoSEQ multiplex PCR; TCRdb stores just in-frame clones and leaves some out. This table holds about 39,000 clones, about 96% found once. This sample stems from a study of graft-versus-host responses after intestinal transplantation. Study-wide context: Among the recipients, transplants were multivisceral, liver-intestinal, or isolated intestinal. After anti-thymocyte globulin induction, recipients took tacrolimus and steroids for three to four years.

Study conclusions and caveats: GvH clones turned up in recipient marrow; some had shown up first in ileum or blood.

The CDR3 is 16 residues long. Germline V gene sequence: CDR1 SGHRS, CDR2 YFSETQ. The germline V and J ends were trimmed by 4 bases and 2 bases, with 18 bases remaining between them. This sequence joins TRBV5-1 and TRBJ1-1, with D maybe TRBD1 (5 bases). Sequences were derived from unstimulated CD8+ T cells sorted from spleen or lymph node cells, sampled before transplant. The TCR was taken from a human donor who was the organ donor for an intestinal transplant. CDR3: CASSQKNDRINTEAFF. The CDR3 DNA follows: TGCGCCAGCAGCCAAAAAAATGACAGAATTAACACTGAAGCTTTCTTT.